The clone carrying this T cell receptor beta chain was picked up many times. Amplification of TCR beta CDR3 from genomic DNA used two-round multiplex PCR. During first-round PCR, primers specific to each TRBV and TRBJ gene were used. TCRdb re-derived calls from the multiplex PCR reads in MiXCR, one entry per CDR3 protein. Of 30,000 to 35,000 distinct CDR3 sequences in the sample, about half are singletons; the top ten hold about 15%. CDR1 is SEHNR, CDR2 FQNEAQ, per germline (reference sequence). The CDR3 length is 16 residues. V lost 7 bases and J lost 10; bases outside the gene matches: 16. This sample is part of a study of prognosis after radiotherapy for stage I lung cancer. Study summary: Stereotactic body radiotherapy was never combined with concurrent therapy in any patient.

Here the sequenced sample was PBMCs, taken before or after stereotactic body radiation therapy (not recorded which). The sequence was collected from a donor of 50 years or more with non-small cell lung cancer. The rearrangement joins TRBV7-9 to TRBJ1-6; 7 nucleotides agree with TRBD1. The CDR3 spells CASTDDRVQRRSPLHF. DNA of the CDR3: TGTGCCAGCACCGACGACAGGGTCCAACGGAGGTCACCCCTCCACTTT. Combining the CDR3 with reference TRBV7-9 and TRBJ1-6 gives the whole variable domain DTGVSQNPRHKITKRGQNVTFRCDPISEHNRLYWYRQTLGQGPEFLTYFQNEAQLEKSRLLSDRFSAERPKGSFSTLEIQRTEQGDSAMYLCASTDDRVQRRSPLHFGNGTRLTVT.